The 5 T cell receptor beta chains in this list originate from one sample, sequenced in a study of T cell changes during pregnancy in multiple sclerosis (dated by TCRdb to the late 2010s). Libraries were made using the immunoSEQ multiplex PCR assay. In TCRdb, the immuneACCESS table is reduced to in-frame sequences with V and J assigned. These tables do not hold every clone; where another copy was compared, an unresolved V gene accounts for under half, and the others remain unexplained. The sample data list tens of thousands of clones, and over 80% of these were observed just once. The top ten constitute about 2.5% of the sample. Sequencing used peripheral blood, obtained in the third trimester of pregnancy. These receptors were obtained from a female donor in good health, enrolled as a control in a pregnancy study.

This chain uses TRBV28 with TRBJ1-5; 9 bases are a match to TRBD1. Germline CDR1 and CDR2: MDHEN and SYDVKM. V lost 9 bases to trimming and J lost 1 base; unmatched junction nucleotides: 13. CDR3 length equals 17 residues. For the CDR3, the DNA is TGTGCCAGTCACCGTGGAGTGGGGACAGGGAGCAATCAGCCCCAGCATTTT. Amino acids: CASHRGVGTGSNQPQHF.

The chain combines TRBV4-2 with TRBJ2-2; 10 bases map to TRBD1. Trimming at V came to 3 bases and at J to 7 bases, leaving 8 bases not matched to a gene. The CDR3 sequence is 16 residues long. Germline V CDR1 and CDR2: LGHNA, YNFKEQ. CDR3 DNA sequence: TGTGCCAGCAGCCACTCGACAGGGGGCGTGGTCGGGGAGCTGTTTTTT. Amino acids: CASSHSTGGVVGELFF.

V is TRBV7-9 and J is TRBJ1-1; the D gene is possibly TRBD1 (5 bases). This CDR3 region has 13 residues. V shed 5 bases and J shed 4 bases, with 11 bases lying between them. Germline CDR1 SEHNR, CDR2 FQNEAQ (reference sequence). The CDR3 loop reads CASSPDSSTEAFF. The CDR3 nucleotides read TGTGCCAGCAGCCCAGACAGTTCCACTGAAGCTTTCTTT.

CDR3 nucleotides: TGCGCCAGCAGTGTAATCGAGGCGAACACCGGGGAGCTGTTTTTT. Residues: CASSVIEANTGELFF. The chain combines TRBV10-2 with TRBJ2-2; no reliable D call. V lost 4 bases to trimming and J lost 0 bases, with 9 bases between them. Germline CDR1 reads WSHSY; CDR2 reads SAAADI. The CDR3 extends over 15 amino acids.

This chain connects TRBV6-6 to TRBJ1-5, with a tentative D call TRBD1 (5 bases). CDR1 is MNHNY, CDR2 SVGAGI, per germline (reference sequence). V was shortened by 2 bases and J by 2 bases, with 10 bases between the two germline ends. The CDR3 is 15 residues long. CDR3 protein: CASSYVSRGNQPQHF. CDR3 nucleotides: TGTGCCAGCAGTTACGTCAGCAGGGGCAATCAGCCCCAGCATTTT.